This T cell receptor beta chain was sequenced during a study of post-analysis software for immune sequencing data. Study outcomes and limitations: Significantly lower normalized Chao1 diversity was seen in multiple sclerosis patients than in controls. Patients used about 5 TRBV segments, including TRBV5-6, TRBV5-1 and TRBV20-1, more often than controls.

Unique molecular identifiers featured in each of the TCR beta cDNA libraries. When about 0.9 to 11 million T cells were used, they gave roughly 490,000 cDNA molecules. From the PCR reads, TCRdb called clonotypes with MiXCR, one entry per CDR3 protein. The sample includes 350,000 to 450,000 distinct CDR3 sequences, around 37% of them seen just once. The CDR3 runs to 17 residues. V shed 0 bases, J shed 8 bases, and the junction held 11 bases outside the gene matches. CDR1 and CDR2 from the germline V gene are DFQATT and SNEGSKA (reference sequence). A remark on this clonotype: Its antigen remains unknown.

The chain recombines TRBV20-1 with TRBJ2-3; TRBD2 aligns across 13 bases. The clonotype was recovered from a girl aged 10 to 17 with multiple sclerosis. The sequenced sample was blood. The CDR3 sequence is CSARDLTSGGPLRTQYF. CDR3 sequence (DNA): TGCAGTGCTAGAGACCTGACTAGCGGGGGGCCTTTACGTACGCAGTATTTT.